This T cell receptor beta chain was sequenced in a study of CD8 T cells in Susac syndrome. Peripheral blood CD8+ and CD4+ T cells were profiled by TCR beta sequencing. Multiple sclerosis controls were treatment-naive patients with stable or active relapsing-remitting disease. Roughly 0.45 to 1 ug RNA was reverse transcribed with random hexamers. TCRdb re-analysed the immunoSEQ multiplex PCR reads in MiXCR, keeping a single row per CDR3 protein. The repertoire includes 400,000 to 550,000 distinct CDR3 sequences, approximately 85% of them detected once, and under 0.15% sits in the top ten. Germline V gene sequence: CDR1 ENHRY, CDR2 SYGVKD. Trimming cost V 2 bases and J 1 base, with 11 bases left between them. This CDR3 is built from 15 residues.

The chain has TRBV10-3 and TRBJ1-1; D is unresolved. Sequencing was performed on CD8+ T cells from PBMCs. The origin of this receptor is a human donor with multiple sclerosis. The CDR3 coding sequence is TGTGCCATCAGTGAGGTGGATCTTGGGAACACTGAAGCTTTCTTT. It translates to CAISEVDLGNTEAFF.